This TCR beta chain was sequenced in a study of early T cells in non-severe SARS-CoV-2 infection. Study-wide results and limits: In VDJdb matching, anti-spike CD8 responses were favored while private and CD4 specificities went missing.

TCRdb fed the 5' RACE reads into MiXCR, producing one record per CDR3 protein. The sample has around 45,000 distinct CDR3 sequences, less than 8.5% seen once. The V gene lost 7 bases and the J gene lost 2 bases, with 16 bases spanning the gap. Germline V gives CDR1 MDHEN, CDR2 SYDVKM. CDR3 length equals 15 residues. This clonotype was counted only a few times. The antigen is not known. The receptor comes from an adult who was a healthcare worker with PCR-confirmed SARS-CoV-2 infection or an uninfected control (not recorded which). The sample comprised whole blood. The chain employs TRBV28 and TRBJ2-3; D possibly uses TRBD1 or TRBD2 (5 bases each). CDR3 in DNA: TGTGCCAGCACCTATTTCCCGGGGCCCACAGATACGCAGTATTTT. Amino acid sequence: CASTYFPGPTDTQYF.